Below, 10 T cell receptor beta chains from the same sample are listed, as sequenced in a study of blood T cell repertoires in COVID-19. Repertoires were generated with immunoSEQ multiplex PCR, while TCRdb's copy carries only in-frame clones and drops some. In the table there are roughly 360,000 clones, roughly four fifths of which are singletons. What was sequenced was PBMCs or T cells enriched from blood (not recorded which). Receptor source: a woman aged 45-60 years who had recovered from COVID-19.

The chain links TRBV6-5 to TRBJ1-3; D is perhaps TRBD1 (6 bases). Germline assignment: CDR1 MNHEY and CDR2 SVGAGI. The germline V and J ends were trimmed by 6 bases and 0 bases, with 9 bases remaining between them. The CDR3 loop spans 14 amino acids. CDR3 in DNA: TGTGCCAGCAGGACAGGTAGCTCTGGAAACACCATATATTTT. Its translation: CASRTGSSGNTIYF.

The chain combines TRBV5-1 with TRBJ1-2; TRBD1 matches at 8 bases. J gave up 6 bases and V 2 bases, and 6 bases lay outside the gene matches. Per the germline V gene, CDR1 is SGHRS and CDR2 is YFSETQ. The CDR3 totals 14 residues. The CDR3 coding sequence is TGCGCCAGCAGCTTCCCGGACAGGGCCCATGGCTACACCTTC. This translates into CASSFPDRAHGYTF. The full variable domain, rest sourced from reference TRBV5-1 and TRBJ1-2, is KAGVTQTPRYLIKTRGQQVTLSCSPISGHRSVSWYQQTPGQGLQFLFEYFSETQRNKGNFPGRFSGRQFSNSRSEMNVSTLELGDSALYLCASSFPDRAHGYTFGSGTRLTVV.

The J gene is TRBJ1-2, the V gene TRBV27; 8 bases fit TRBD1. Germline V gives CDR1 MNHEY, CDR2 SMNVEV (reference sequence). Unmatched junction bases numbered 15, after V lost 2 bases and J lost 4 bases. CDR3 length equals 18 residues. The CDR3 reads CASSLTGTGVGKFYGYTF. The DNA of the CDR3 is TGTGCCAGCAGTTTAACCGGGACAGGAGTAGGGAAATTCTATGGCTACACCTTC.

The chain has TRBV28 and TRBJ2-7; D remains ambiguous. The germline V gene has CDR1 MDHEN and CDR2 SYDVKM. The CDR3 spans 13 residues. The CDR3 spells CSTYWSTTYEQYF. The DNA of the CDR3 is TGTTCCACCTATTGGAGCACCACCTACGAGCAGTACTTC.

The V call is TRBV3-1 (or the pseudogene TRBV3-2), the J call TRBJ2-3, with D tentatively TRBD1 (5 bases). Trimming removed 0 bases from V and 6 bases from J, with 13 bases in between. The CDR3 consists of 15 residues. The V gene's germline CDR1 is LGHDT and CDR2 YNNKEL (reference sequence). The CDR3 protein is CASSQEESPGDTQYF. CDR3 DNA: TGTGCCAGCAGCCAAGAGGAGTCCCCAGGGGATACGCAGTATTTT.

The chain has TRBV6-2 or TRBV6-3 and TRBJ1-6; D gene uncertain. This CDR3 is 16 amino acids long. Per the germline V gene, CDR1 is MNHEY and CDR2 is SVGEGT. Trimming pared 4 bases from V and 0 bases from J, leaving 10 bases between. CDR3 sequence reads: CASSLTPSSYNSPLHF. The CDR3 nucleotides read TGTGCCAGCAGTTTGACACCTTCCTCCTATAATTCACCCCTCCACTTT.

The rearrangement joins TRBV5-4 to TRBJ2-3; no definite D call. V was pared by 0 bases and J by 6 bases, with 8 bases between. Germline V lookup: CDR1 SGHNT, CDR2 YYREEE (reference sequence). CDR3 length equals 13 residues. CDR3 sequence (DNA): TGTGCCAGCAGCTTGGCCGGGTTGGATACGCAGTATTTT. Protein sequence: CASSLAGLDTQYF.

The genes are TRBV4-2 and TRBJ2-3; 9 nucleotides align to TRBD2. CDR1 is LGHNA and CDR2 is YNFKEQ in the germline V gene. J was trimmed by 6 bases and V by 4 bases; bases with no gene match: 11. CDR3 length equals 16 residues. The CDR3, as DNA: TGTGCCAGCAGCCCCGGAGGGGCGGGAGGGCCGGATACGCAGTATTTT. It encodes CASSPGGAGGPDTQYF.

The chain uses TRBV11-2 and TRBJ2-1; D remains ambiguous. CDR3 length equals 12 residues. V lost 8 bases and J lost 5, with 10 bases in between. Germline CDR1 reads SGHAT; CDR2 reads FQNNGV. Here the CDR3 reads CASSHRDNEQFF. Here the CDR3 DNA reads TGTGCCAGCTCCCACAGAGACAATGAGCAGTTCTTC.

The rearrangement uses TRBV30 and TRBJ2-1; 8 bases are shared with TRBD1. There are 16 residues in the CDR3. Germline V CDR1 and CDR2: GTSNPN, SVGIG (reference sequence). V shed 5 bases and J 5 bases; nucleotides not matched to a gene: 14. The CDR3: CAWVPFDQGANNEQFF. DNA of the CDR3: TGTGCCTGGGTACCGTTTGACCAGGGGGCCAACAATGAGCAGTTCTTC.